This TCR beta chain comes out of a study of T cell responses to AZD1222 COVID-19 vaccine. TCRdb's table, derived via immunoSEQ multiplex PCR, lists solely in-frame clones and lacks some. The data show approximately 170,000 clones, 80% to 95% seen once. Study observations and caveats: Vaccine-related CD4 TCRs covered spike, predominating at 160-218 and 743-854. It should be noted that donors were predominantly white British and more often female, and clonal diversity was possibly underestimated. It was only a handful of AZD1222 recipients who were seropositive at baseline.

Notes on this clone: Its antigen is not identified.

This receptor was taken from an adult in good health. The material sequenced was peripheral blood, taken on day 0 of AZD1222 vaccination.

This CDR3 is CASRTASAEQYF. In DNA, the CDR3 is TGTGCCAGCCGCACGGCTTCGGCCGAGCAGTACTTC. The rearrangement joins TRBV19 to TRBJ2-7; no clear D gene. The germline V and J ends were trimmed by 9 bases and 6 bases, with 15 bases remaining between them. Germline assignment: CDR1 LNHDA and CDR2 SQIVND (reference sequence). The CDR3 length is 12 residues.